A single sample gave rise to the 17 T cell receptor beta chains below, sequenced in a study of T cell responses to AZD1222 COVID-19 vaccine. Method: immunoSEQ multiplex PCR; TCRdb's copy keeps in-frame clones and lacks some. The sample has about 150,000 clones, about 85% seen once. The sequenced sample was peripheral blood, obtained on day 0 of AZD1222 vaccination. These TCRs come from an adult in good health.

The chain combines TRBV9 with TRBJ2-7, with 10 positions matching TRBD1. This CDR3 spans 14 amino acids. Germline CDR1 reads SGDLS; CDR2 reads YYNGEE. Trimming removed 1 base from V and 6 bases from J; junction bases left unmatched: 4. CDR3 protein: CASSVRTGGPEQYF. Here the CDR3 DNA reads TGTGCCAGCAGCGTAAGGACAGGGGGTCCCGAGCAGTACTTC.

The genes are TRBV7-6 and TRBJ1-1, with 7 bases that match TRBD1. V was clipped by 2 bases and J by 5 bases; unmatched bases: 5. CDR1 and CDR2 (germline): SGHVS, FNYEAQ. The CDR3 consists of 14 residues. CDR3 nucleotides: TGTGCCAGCAGCTTACAACAGGGGAGTACTGAAGCTTTCTTT. Translation: CASSLQQGSTEAFF. The whole variable domain, remainder taken from reference TRBV7-6 and TRBJ1-1, is GAGVSQSPRYKVTKRGQDVALRCDPISGHVSLYWYRQALGQGPEFLTYFNYEAQQDKSGLPNDRFSAERPEGSISTLTIQRTEQRDSAMYRCASSLQQGSTEAFFGQGTRLTVV.

This chain joins TRBV19 and TRBJ2-7; the match to TRBD1 covers 8 bases. The germline gives CDR1 LNHDA, CDR2 SQIVND (reference sequence). V trimming: 6 bases; J trimming: 2 bases; junction bases outside the gene matches: 6. This CDR3 comprises 14 residues. The CDR3 loop is CASSHQGAPYEQYF. DNA of the CDR3: TGTGCCAGTAGCCATCAGGGGGCGCCCTACGAGCAGTACTTC.

The chain employs TRBV11-3 and TRBJ1-1; no clear D. CDR3 length: 16 amino acids. Germline lookup yields CDR1 SGHNT and CDR2 YENEEA. The V and J ends lost 5 bases and 3 bases respectively, with 19 bases between them. The CDR3 DNA sequence: TGTGCCAGCAGCCCGGGAGGGTGGGAGTCGGACACTGAAGCTTTCTTT. The encoded protein is CASSPGGWESDTEAFF.

This chain uses TRBV7-2 with TRBJ2-7, with no clear D. V lost 5 bases to trimming and J lost 4 bases, with 12 bases between them. This CDR3 contains 13 residues. Germline V gives CDR1 SGHTA, CDR2 FQGNSA. CDR3 protein: CASSPLRGYEQYF. CDR3 sequence (DNA): TGTGCCAGCAGCCCTCTTCGTGGATACGAGCAGTACTTC.

J is TRBJ1-4 and V is TRBV6-5, with a tentative D call TRBD1 (6 bases). Germline V gene sequence: CDR1 MNHEY, CDR2 SVGAGI. V lost 8 bases and J 7 bases, leaving 11 bases between the germline ends. The CDR3 sequence is 12 residues long. As DNA, the CDR3 is TGTGCCAGCCAGGGGCTGGGTGAAAAACTGTTTTTT. The encoded protein is CASQGLGEKLFF.

On this clone itself: Different DNA sequences within this sample yield the same CDR3. The rearrangement links TRBV15 to TRBJ2-5, with TRBD2 identical over 9 bases. Trimming cost V 0 bases and J 4 bases; bases outside gene matches: 0. Germline CDR1 reads LNHNV; CDR2 reads YYDKDF (reference sequence). This CDR3 comprises 14 residues. The CDR3 region is CATSRDSGGETQYF. CDR3 nucleotide sequence: TGTGCCACCAGCAGAGATAGCGGGGGAGAGACCCAGTACTTC.

This chain joins TRBV2 and TRBJ1-2; possible D gene TRBD1, 5 bases. V lost 4 bases, J lost 8 bases, and 11 bases lay in between. This CDR3 is 12 amino acids long. Looked up from germline, CDR1 is SNHLY and CDR2 is FYNNEI. CDR3 residues: CASSVGGGGYTF. The CDR3 nucleotides are TGTGCCAGCAGTGTCGGGGGTGGCGGCTACACCTTC.

There are a few counts of this clone. The chain combines TRBV5-5 with TRBJ1-6; D is unclear. V lost 1 base and J 1 base, leaving 9 bases between the germline ends. The CDR3 runs to 16 residues. Germline-derived CDR1 and CDR2 are SGHKS and YYEKEE (reference sequence). DNA for the CDR3: TGTGCCAGCAGCTTGAATGGCTATTCCTATAATTCACCCCTCCACTTT. Its translation is CASSLNGYSYNSPLHF.

V is TRBV5-1 and J is TRBJ2-1, with 7 bases aligning to TRBD2. The CDR3 totals 15 residues. J lost 10 bases, V lost 0 bases, and 10 bases had no gene match. Germline values: CDR1 SGHRS, CDR2 YFSETQ. CDR3 loop: CASSLVGGGGREQFF. The CDR3 bases are TGCGCCAGCAGCTTGGTCGGCGGGGGAGGGCGCGAGCAGTTCTTC. The full variable domain, its missing parts supplied by reference TRBV5-1 and TRBJ2-1, is KAGVTQTPRYLIKTRGQQVTLSCSPISGHRSVSWYQQTPGQGLQFLFEYFSETQRNKGNFPGRFSGRQFSNSRSEMNVSTLELGDSALYLCASSLVGGGGREQFFGPGTRLTVL.

The J gene is TRBJ2-3, the V gene TRBV6-5; D possibly matches TRBD1 or TRBD2 (5 bases each). Germline V CDR1 and CDR2: MNHEY, SVGAGI. Trimming removed 5 bases from V and 8 bases from J, with 20 bases in between. The CDR3 sequence is 15 residues long. The CDR3 reads CASSHRDGPLVTQYF. CDR3 DNA: TGTGCCAGCAGTCACCGGGACGGGCCATTGGTTACGCAGTATTTT.

This sequence joins TRBV21-1 and TRBJ1-6. TRBV21-1 is designated a pseudogene. This CDR3 spans 15 amino acids. The CDR3 coding sequence is TGTGCCAGCAGCAAGGATAGCTCCTATAATTCACCCCTCCACTTT. Translation gives CASSKDSSYNSPLHF.

The V gene is TRBV10-3, the J gene TRBJ1-4; no clear D gene. Trimming shortened V by 2 bases and J by 7 bases, and 8 bases separated the two germline ends. The germline CDR1 and CDR2 sequences are ENHRY and SYGVKD. The CDR3 is 13 amino acids. The CDR3 DNA is TGTGCCATCAGTGAGAACGTCGGTGAAAAACTGTTTTTT. Its protein is CAISENVGEKLFF.

V usage is TRBV4-2 and J usage is TRBJ1-6; no firm D call. The CDR3 loop spans 17 amino acids. In germline, CDR1 is LGHNA, CDR2 YNFKEQ. The V and J ends lost 1 base and 8 bases respectively, with 18 bases between them. CDR3 loop: CASSQVRGSPWDSPLHF. For the CDR3, the DNA is TGTGCCAGCAGCCAAGTGAGAGGGAGCCCGTGGGATTCACCCCTCCACTTT.

V usage is TRBV9 and J usage is TRBJ2-3; D gene unclear. In germline, CDR1 is SGDLS, CDR2 YYNGEE. CDR3 size: 13 residues. The V end was cut by 7 bases, the J end by 1 base, with 10 bases between. The CDR3 DNA reads as TGTGCCAGCCCCGCCGGTGGCACAGATACGCAGTATTTT. As protein: CASPAGGTDTQYF.

V and J are TRBV2 and TRBJ1-6; tentative D call: TRBD1 (6 bases). Germline CDR1 and CDR2: SNHLY and FYNNEI. V was cut by 10 bases and J by 5 bases, with 12 bases left in between. This CDR3 comprises 13 residues. This chain's CDR3 is CAISRTDNSPLHF. The CDR3 bases are TGTGCCATTTCAAGGACAGATAATTCACCCCTCCACTTT.

This rearrangement joins TRBV9 to TRBJ2-7; D is possibly TRBD1 (6 bases). The V and J ends lost 4 bases and 3 bases respectively, with 14 bases between them. The CDR3 consists of 14 residues. Germline V gives CDR1 SGDLS, CDR2 YYNGEE. As DNA, the CDR3 is TGTGCCAGCAGCTCTGGGGACATACTCTACGAGCAGTACTTC. Its protein product is CASSSGDILYEQYF.